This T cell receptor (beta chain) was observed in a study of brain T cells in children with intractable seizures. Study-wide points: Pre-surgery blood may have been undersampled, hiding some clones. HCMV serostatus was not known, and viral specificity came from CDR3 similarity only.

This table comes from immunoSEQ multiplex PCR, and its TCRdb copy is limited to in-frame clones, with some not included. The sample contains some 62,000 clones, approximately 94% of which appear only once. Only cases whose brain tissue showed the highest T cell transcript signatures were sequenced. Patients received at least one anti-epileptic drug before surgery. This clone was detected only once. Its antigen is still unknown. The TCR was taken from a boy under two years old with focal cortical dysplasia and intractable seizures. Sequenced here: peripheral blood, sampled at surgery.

CDR3 amino acids: CASSLSGYNEQFF. In DNA, the CDR3 is TGTGCCAGCAGCTTGAGCGGATACAATGAGCAGTTCTTC. This sequence joins TRBV5-4 and TRBJ2-1, with D maybe TRBD2 (5 bases). This CDR3 is built from 13 residues. CDR1 and CDR2 (germline): SGHNT, YYREEE (reference sequence). Between the trimmed V and J ends, which lost 1 base and 4 bases, there was a span of 6 bases.